This TCR beta chain was recorded in a study of response to subunit inactivated influenza vaccine. TCRdb called the RT-PCR reads again in MiXCR, with one record for every CDR3 protein. The sample includes some 150,000 distinct CDR3 sequences, more than 10% of them seen just once. Germline trimming cut 1 base from V and 6 bases from J; bases unmatched to any gene: 4. CDR1 and CDR2 from the germline V gene are MDHEN and SYDVKM. The CDR3 covers 17 residues. A few counts support this clonotype. As yet, its antigen is unknown. Points from the study as a whole: Every seasonal influenza vaccination brings in few new T cells, the authors suggested.

The same specimen was also included in a second study, on T cells expressing NK-cell markers. From that paper: TCR beta cDNA was generated via 5'RACE template switching incorporating UMIs. Sorted T-cell subsets CD3+CD56+NKG2C+, CD3+CD56+NKG2C- and CD3+CD56-NKG2C+ were TCR beta-sequenced. Four of the donors also had these clonotypes leading their CD3+CD56-NKG2C+ fraction. Nothing established the HCMV specificity of expanded NKG2C+ T cell clones.

This clonotype was sampled from a man aged 45 to 65 who received an inactivated influenza vaccine. The source material was CD8+ T cells sorted from PBMCs, sampled 11 to 12 days after vaccination. The gene calls are TRBV28 and TRBJ2-3, with 16 positions matching TRBD2. The CDR3 nucleotides read TGTGCCAGCAGTTTATTGGGACTAGCGGGGGGGAGGGATACGCAGTATTTT. Translating gives CASSLLGLAGGRDTQYF.